Listed below are T cell receptor beta chains from one sample, sequenced in a study of blood T cell repertoires in COVID-19. The protocol was immunoSEQ multiplex PCR, while the TCRdb copy is restricted to in-frame clones and leaves out a portion. The sample yields approximately 390,000 clones, around 90% seen once. The sequenced sample consisted of peripheral blood. Receptors were obtained from a man aged 18 to 30 with active or convalescent COVID-19. Each CDR3 is given with its conserved first and last residue. Each record gives: V gene, clone size, J gene, D gene, CDR3 protein, CDR3 DNA. D genes are given only for firm matches. Clone size is not always given. Where it is, it says once, few, many or a class for expanded clones.

>TRBV9|.|TRBJ1-2|TRBD1
CASSAEGQLYGYTF
TGTGCCAGCAGCGCCGAGGGACAGCTCTATGGCTACACCTTC
>TRBV6-5|.|TRBJ1-3|TRBD1
CASIQTGSGNTIYF
TGTGCCAGCATTCAGACAGGGTCTGGAAACACCATATATTTT
>TRBV9|.|TRBJ2-7|.
CASSVGDNYEQYF
TGTGCCAGCAGCGTAGGGGACAACTACGAGCAGTACTTC
>TRBV27|.|TRBJ1-2|TRBD1
CASSWSTRTGEIYGYTF
TGTGCCAGCAGTTGGTCCACCAGGACAGGCGAGATCTATGGCTACACCTTC
>TRBV4-3|.|TRBJ2-1|.
CASSQAVGGPGHEQFF
TGCGCCAGCAGCCAAGCGGTAGGGGGTCCTGGCCATGAGCAGTTCTTC
>TRBV2|.|TRBJ1-1|.
CASKAEMNTEAFF
TGTGCCAGCAAAGCGGAGATGAACACTGAAGCTTTCTTT
>TRBV29-1|.|TRBJ2-7|TRBD1
CSVETPNRGSYEQYF
TGCAGCGTCGAGACACCGAACAGGGGCTCCTACGAGCAGTACTTC
>TRBV6-5|.|TRBJ1-1|.
CASLTYAREAFF
TGTGCCAGCTTAACATACGCCCGAGAAGCTTTCTTT
>TRBV28|.|TRBJ2-3|TRBD2
CASSRELAVRIDTQYF
TGTGCCAGCAGTCGAGAACTAGCGGTGAGGATAGATACGCAGTATTTT
>TRBV6-5|.|TRBJ1-6|.
CASTGSYNSPLHF
TGTGCCAGCACAGGTTCCTATAATTCACCCCTCCACTTT
>TRBV2|.|TRBJ2-1|.
CASSEGQDEQFF
TGTGCCAGCAGTGAGGGGCAGGATGAGCAGTTCTTC
>TRBV28|.|TRBJ1-2|TRBD1
CASTHEGTVFYGYTF
TGTGCCAGCACCCACGAGGGGACAGTGTTCTATGGCTACACCTTC
>TRBV6-2/TRBV6-3|.|TRBJ2-2|TRBD2
CASTPERVPGGNTGELFF
TGTGCCAGCACCCCAGAACGAGTCCCGGGGGGGAACACCGGGGAGCTGTTTTTT
>TRBV28|.|TRBJ2-7|TRBD1
CASRTGQPPYEQYF
TGTGCCAGCAGAACGGGACAGCCCCCCTACGAGCAGTACTTC
>TRBV7-3|.|TRBJ2-1|TRBD2
CASSLLAGGAPHEQFF
TGTGCCAGCAGCTTACTAGCGGGGGGGGCCCCCCATGAGCAGTTCTTC
>TRBV27|.|TRBJ1-6|TRBD1
CASSSTGEGRNSPLHF
TGTGCCAGCAGTTCGACAGGGGAGGGTAGGAATTCACCCCTCCACTTT
>TRBV28|.|TRBJ2-7|.
CASSPPRDNYEQYF
TGTGCCAGCAGTCCACCCCGGGACAACTACGAGCAGTACTTC
>TRBV9|.|TRBJ1-5|.
CASSVGAGNSNQPQHF
TGTGCCAGCAGCGTAGGTGCAGGGAATTCGAATCAGCCCCAGCATTTT
>TRBV6-5|.|TRBJ2-5|TRBD1
CATTGGGETQYF
TGTGCCACCACAGGGGGTGGGGAGACCCAGTACTTC
>TRBV28|.|TRBJ1-1|.
CASSLQGRVTEAFF
TGTGCCAGCAGTTTACAGGGGCGGGTCACTGAAGCTTTCTTT
>TRBV19|.|TRBJ1-1|TRBD1
CASRRGTGVPTEAFF
TGTGCCAGTAGAAGGGGGACAGGGGTGCCCACTGAAGCTTTCTTT
>TRBV27|.|TRBJ2-5|TRBD2
CASSSGPGLAGEETQYF
TGTGCCAGCAGTTCCGGACCGGGACTAGCGGGGGAGGAGACCCAGTACTTC
>TRBV12-3/TRBV12-4|.|TRBJ1-2|.
CASSSPLGYGYTF
TGTGCCAGCAGTTCCCCACTAGGCTATGGCTACACCTTC
>TRBV19|.|TRBJ2-7|TRBD1
CASSAGTGFYEQYF
TGTGCCAGTAGTGCCGGGACAGGCTTTTACGAGCAGTACTTC
>TRBV7-9|.|TRBJ2-1|.
CASSDGDPAYNEQFF
TGTGCCAGCAGCGACGGGGATCCGGCCTACAATGAGCAGTTCTTC
>TRBV7-2|.|TRBJ2-3|.
CASSLEGRGGGTDTQYF
TGTGCCAGCAGCTTAGAGGGGCGAGGTGGCGGCACAGATACGCAGTATTTT
>TRBV29-1|.|TRBJ2-7|TRBD1
CSVEDPSGGAAEQYF
TGCAGCGTTGAAGATCCATCAGGGGGCGCGGCCGAGCAGTACTTC
>TRBV6-5|.|TRBJ2-1|.
CASSWGDYNEQFF
TGTGCCAGCAGTTGGGGCGACTACAATGAGCAGTTCTTC
>TRBV5-6|.|TRBJ2-5|TRBD1
CASSTDRYQETQYF
TGTGCCAGCAGCACGGACAGGTACCAAGAGACCCAGTACTTC
>TRBV28|once|TRBJ1-1|.
CASSLWGRGRTEAFF
TGTGCCAGCAGTTTATGGGGCAGGGGAAGGACTGAAGCTTTCTTT
>TRBV5-6|.|TRBJ1-2|TRBD1
CASSLWGQGAWGYTF
TGTGCCAGCAGCTTGTGGGGACAGGGGGCCTGGGGCTACACCTTC
>TRBV30|.|TRBJ1-3|.
CAWSVGGLRQSTGNTIYF
TGTGCCTGGAGTGTGGGTGGATTGAGACAGTCAACTGGAAACACCATATATTTT
>TRBV7-2|.|TRBJ1-5|TRBD1
CATGTGDFTAQHF
TGTGCCACAGGGACAGGAGACTTTACGGCCCAGCATTTT
>TRBV4-3|once|TRBJ2-3|.
CASSQGGGTDTQYF
TGCGCCAGCAGCCAAGGGGGAGGAACAGATACGCAGTATTTT
>TRBV5-4|.|TRBJ1-5|.
CASSWNRDFSQPQHF
TGTGCCAGCAGCTGGAACAGGGATTTTAGTCAGCCCCAGCATTTT
>TRBV7-9|.|TRBJ1-2|.
CASSLAPEVGGYTF
TGTGCCAGCAGCTTAGCGCCGGAGGTTGGCGGCTACACCTTC
>TRBV7-6|.|TRBJ2-1|TRBD2
CASSGTSGDHNEQFF
TGTGCCAGCAGCGGGACTAGCGGAGACCACAATGAGCAGTTCTTC
>TRBV30|once|TRBJ2-1|.
CAWSESSSYNEQFF
TGTGCCTGGAGTGAAAGTAGCTCCTACAATGAGCAGTTCTTC
>TRBV2|.|TRBJ1-2|TRBD1
CASTRGQRQGGYGYTF
TGTGCCAGCACCCGCGGGCAGCGGCAGGGGGGCTATGGCTACACCTTC
>TRBV5-1|.|TRBJ2-5|.
CASSFDSEETQYF
TGCGCCAGCAGCTTTGACAGCGAAGAGACCCAGTACTTC
>TRBV6-5|.|TRBJ1-2|TRBD1
CASSYTGQGSGYTF
TGTGCCAGCAGTTATACCGGACAGGGGAGTGGCTACACCTTC
>TRBV5-6|few|TRBJ2-1|TRBD2
CASVSREGINEQFF
TGTGCCAGCGTTAGCCGGGAGGGTATCAATGAGCAGTTCTTC
>TRBV12-3/TRBV12-4|.|TRBJ2-7|.
CASSFPGSYEQYF
TGTGCCAGCAGTTTTCCCGGGAGTTACGAGCAGTACTTC
>TRBV2|.|TRBJ1-5|.
CASSWLGGNQPQHF
TGTGCCAGCAGTTGGCTAGGGGGCAATCAGCCCCAGCATTTT
>TRBV5-8|.|TRBJ2-2|.
CASSLGAASVLTGELFF
TGTGCCAGCAGCTTGGGGGCTGCTTCTGTACTCACCGGGGAGCTGTTTTTT
>TRBV27|once|TRBJ2-7|TRBD1
CASSVTGGGYEQYF
TGTGCCAGCAGTGTCACAGGGGGCGGATACGAGCAGTACTTC